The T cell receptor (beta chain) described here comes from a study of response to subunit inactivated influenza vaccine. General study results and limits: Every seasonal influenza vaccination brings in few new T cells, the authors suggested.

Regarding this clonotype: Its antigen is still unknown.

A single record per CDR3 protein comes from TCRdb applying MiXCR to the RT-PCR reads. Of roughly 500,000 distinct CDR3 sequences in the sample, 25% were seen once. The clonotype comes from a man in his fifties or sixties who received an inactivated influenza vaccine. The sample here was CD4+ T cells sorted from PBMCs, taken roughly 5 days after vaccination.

In DNA form, the CDR3 reads TGTGCCAGCAGCTTAGGGGGGCTGGATTATGAAAAACTGTTTTTT. Its translation is CASSLGGLDYEKLFF. The chain uses TRBV7-9 and TRBJ1-4; perhaps TRBD1 as D (6 bases). The length of the CDR3 is 15 residues. CDR1 is SEHNR and CDR2 is FQNEAQ in the germline V gene (reference sequence). V lost 1 base, J lost 6 bases, and 12 bases lay in between.